The source of this TCR beta chain is a study of identical twins. Germline V CDR1 and CDR2: SGHAT, FQNNGV. The CDR3 extends over 13 amino acids. V was shortened by 7 bases and J by 6 bases, with 13 bases between the two germline ends. TCRdb re-called the 5' RACE reads through MiXCR, storing one row per CDR3 protein. This sample has 690,000 or so distinct CDR3 sequences, with roughly 6% found just once. Ten or more counts support this clonotype. V gene TRBV11-2 combines with J gene TRBJ2-1; perhaps D is TRBD1 or TRBD2 (5 bases each). Sequencing was done on a sample of naive T cells sorted from blood. The receptor was derived from a man between 18 and 29 years old in good health. In DNA, the CDR3 is TGTGCCAGCATCTCTGGGGGTGTCAATGAGCAGTTCTTC. It translates to CASISGGVNEQFF.